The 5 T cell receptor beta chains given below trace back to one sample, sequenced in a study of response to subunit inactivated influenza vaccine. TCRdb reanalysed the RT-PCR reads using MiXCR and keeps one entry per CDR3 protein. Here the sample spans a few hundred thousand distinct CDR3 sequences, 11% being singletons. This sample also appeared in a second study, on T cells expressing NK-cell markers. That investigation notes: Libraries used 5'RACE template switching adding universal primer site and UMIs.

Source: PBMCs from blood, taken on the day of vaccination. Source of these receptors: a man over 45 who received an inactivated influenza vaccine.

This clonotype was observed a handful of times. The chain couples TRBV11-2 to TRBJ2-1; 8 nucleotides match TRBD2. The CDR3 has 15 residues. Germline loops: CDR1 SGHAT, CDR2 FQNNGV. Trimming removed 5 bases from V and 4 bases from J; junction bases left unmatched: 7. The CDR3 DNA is TGTGCCAGCAGCCCCTTCACGGGAGGGTACAATGAGCAGTTCTTC. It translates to CASSPFTGGYNEQFF.

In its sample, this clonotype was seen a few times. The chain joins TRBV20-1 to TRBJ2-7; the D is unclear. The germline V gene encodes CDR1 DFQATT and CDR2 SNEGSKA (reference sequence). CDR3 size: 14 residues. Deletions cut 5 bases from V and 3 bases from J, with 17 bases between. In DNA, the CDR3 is TGCAGTGCTCTGATTAGACCCTACCTCTACGAGCAGTACTTC. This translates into CSALIRPYLYEQYF.

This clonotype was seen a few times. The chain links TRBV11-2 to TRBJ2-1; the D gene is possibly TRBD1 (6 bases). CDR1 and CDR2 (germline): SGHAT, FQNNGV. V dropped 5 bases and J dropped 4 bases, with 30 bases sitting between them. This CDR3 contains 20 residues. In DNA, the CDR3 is TGTGCCAGCAGCCCCCGAGCACAACAGGGTTATTTTGGAAGGTACAATGAGCAGTTCTTC. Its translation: CASSPRAQQGYFGRYNEQFF.

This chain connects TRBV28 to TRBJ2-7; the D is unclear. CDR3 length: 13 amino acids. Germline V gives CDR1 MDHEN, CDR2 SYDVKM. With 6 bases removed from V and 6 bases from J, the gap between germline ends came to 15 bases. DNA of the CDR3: TGTGCCAGCAGCCCCGGCTTCAGGTTCGAGCAGTACTTC. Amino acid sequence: CASSPGFRFEQYF. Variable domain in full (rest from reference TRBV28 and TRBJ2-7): DVKVTQSSRYLVKRTGEKVFLECVQDMDHENMFWYRQDPGLGLRLIYFSYDVKMKEKGDIPEGYSVSREKKERFSLILESASTNQTSMYLCASSPGFRFEQYFGPGTRLTVT.

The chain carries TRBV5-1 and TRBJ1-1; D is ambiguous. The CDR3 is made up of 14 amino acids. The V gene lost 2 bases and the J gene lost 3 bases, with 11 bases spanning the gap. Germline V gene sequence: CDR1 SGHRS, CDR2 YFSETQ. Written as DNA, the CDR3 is TGCGCCAGCAGCTTTTATTACACGGACACTGAAGCTTTCTTT. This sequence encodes CASSFYYTDTEAFF.